This is a list of T cell receptor beta chains from one sample in a study of neurological immune-mediated disorders. TCRdb processed the 5' RACE reads anew with MiXCR; each CDR3 protein has one entry. The table has tens of thousands of distinct CDR3 sequences, less than 5% seen once. The sequencing sample was made of PBMCs. All receptors come from a man between 45 and 60 years old with multiple sclerosis. CDR3s include the opening cysteine and the closing phenylalanine or tryptophan. The D gene is left open where the match is weak. A row's size may be missing; if present it is once, few, many or a size class.

clone_size d_call j_call v_call cdr3_nt cdr3_aa
many TRBD1 TRBJ1-1 TRBV20-1 TGCAGTGCTCGCGATGACAGGGTCCGTTGGGAAGCTTTCTTT CSARDDRVRWEAFF
few NA TRBJ1-6 TRBV20-1 TGCAGTGCTAGAGTCCCGACCTCAAGCTCCTATAATTCACCCCTCCACTTT CSARVPTSSSYNSPLHF
many NA TRBJ2-1 TRBV29-1 TGCAGCGTTGAATCGGACTCTGTCCGGGTAAAGATCTTC CSVESDSVRVKIF
many TRBD1 TRBJ2-7 TRBV5-6 TGTGCCAGCAGCTTGGCGAAGGGCCGGACAGGGCGGAGTTACGAGCAGTACTTC CASSLAKGRTGRSYEQYF
NA TRBD2 TRBJ2-5 TRBV18 TGTGCCAACCGGAAGAGCGGGGAACAAGAGACCCAGTACTTC CANRKSGEQETQYF
many TRBD2 TRBJ2-7 TRBV20-1 TGCAGTGCACACGGGACTAGCGGCTACGAGCAGTACTTC CSAHGTSGYEQYF
many NA TRBJ2-3 TRBV5-6 TGTGCCAGCAGCGCGAGGCTTCGTCTGGATACGCAGTATTTT CASSARLRLDTQYF
NA NA TRBJ1-5 TRBV28 TGTGCCAGCAGAAGAGGGGGTCAGCCCCAGAATTTT CASRRGGQPQNF
few NA TRBJ1-5 TRBV6-4 TGTGCCAGCAGGCTGGACAATCAGCCCCAGAATTTT CASRLDNQPQNF
NA NA TRBJ1-6 TRBV12-3/TRBV12-4 TGTGCCAGCAGTTTCGGGGTTTCACCCCTCAACTTT CASSFGVSPLNF
NA NA TRBJ1-1 TRBV5-8 TGTGCCAGCAGTCTGGACAGAGAAGCTTTCTTT CASSLDREAFF
few NA TRBJ1-1 TRBV7-2 TGTGCCAGCAGCTTATTCGGCGGCGCACTCAACGGGGAAGCTTTCTTT CASSLFGGALNGEAFF
many TRBD2 TRBJ2-3 TRBV5-1 TGCGCCAGCAGCCTACCCGGACTAGCGGAGGGCACAGATACGCAGTATTTT CASSLPGLAEGTDTQYF
few TRBD2 TRBJ2-1 TRBV6-5 TGTGCCAGCAGTATAGCGGGAACAAACGCTTACAATGAGCAGTTCTTC CASSIAGTNAYNEQFF
many NA TRBJ2-1 TRBV10-2 TGCGCCAGCAGTGAAGACACAACAGGGTTCAGCTACAATGAGCAGTTCTTC CASSEDTTGFSYNEQFF
many NA TRBJ2-2 TRBV14 TGTGCCAGCAGCCAAAGTCGGCCTAACACCGGGGAGCTGTTTTTT CASSQSRPNTGELFF
many TRBD1 TRBJ1-1 TRBV4-1 TGCGCCAGCAGAGGACAGGGGAGGGCTGAAGCTTTCTTT CASRGQGRAEAFF
many NA TRBJ1-2 TRBV28 TGTGCCAGCAGTCCGGGAACGTCGGGTGGCTACACCTTC CASSPGTSGGYTF
many NA TRBJ2-7 TRBV7-3 TGTGCCAGCAGCTTACGGGGGCAAAGCTCCTACGAGCAGTACTTC CASSLRGQSSYEQYF
many TRBD1 TRBJ2-4 TRBV5-1 TGCGCCAGCAGCACCGGGACAGGGGATTGGTCAGACAAAAACATTCAGTACTTC CASSTGTGDWSDKNIQYF
many NA TRBJ1-2 TRBV27 TGTGCCAGCAGTTTAATAGGGTCGGCAGCCTATGGCTACACCTTC CASSLIGSAAYGYTF
NA NA TRBJ2-6 TRBV10-3 TGTGCCATCAGTGAGTCGGATGGAGTCCCTGGGGCCAACGTCCTGACTTTC CAISESDGVPGANVLTF
many NA TRBJ2-1 TRBV28 TGTGCCAGCAATAGCGGCGGGCCCTCCTACAATGAGCAGTTCTTC CASNSGGPSYNEQFF
many NA TRBJ2-7 TRBV12-3/TRBV12-4 TGTGCCAGCAGTTTCGGGTCCCCCTATATCTACGAGCAGTACTTC CASSFGSPYIYEQYF
NA NA TRBJ2-5 TRBV19 TGTGCCAGTATCGGGGAGGAGACCCAGTACTTC CASIGEETQYF
many NA TRBJ2-7 TRBV5-1 TGCGCCAGCAGATGGGAGGGGGCCTACGAGCAGTACTTC CASRWEGAYEQYF
many TRBD1 TRBJ1-1 TRBV5-1 TGCGCCAGCAGGTACGAGACAGGGGCCACTGAAGCTTTCTTT CASRYETGATEAFF
NA NA TRBJ2-7 TRBV5-6 TGTGCCAGCACCAACCTCCGGGACAAAGGATGGTACGAGCAGTACTTC CASTNLRDKGWYEQYF
many NA TRBJ2-7 TRBV20-1 TGCAGTGCTAGCCCTAGTTCTGACGAGCAGTACTTC CSASPSSDEQYF
many TRBD1 TRBJ2-1 TRBV5-1 TGCGCCAGCAGCTTGGCCGGGACAGGGGGCCCCTACAATGAGCAGTTCTTC CASSLAGTGGPYNEQFF
many NA TRBJ2-7 TRBV6-5 TGTGCCAGCAGTTACTCCCAGACTGGGGAGCAGTACTTC CASSYSQTGEQYF
many NA TRBJ1-3 TRBV27 TGTGCCAGCAGTTTATCGACCGGGTACGGAAACACCATATATTTT CASSLSTGYGNTIYF
many TRBD1 TRBJ2-7 TRBV5-1 TGCGCCAGCAGCTTCGTCCGGGGACAGGGGGCCAACGAGCAGTACTTC CASSFVRGQGANEQYF
few TRBD1 TRBJ1-1 TRBV2 TGTGCCAGCAGTGGGACAGGGTACACTGAAGCTTTCTTT CASSGTGYTEAFF